The clone carrying this T cell receptor beta chain occurred a few times. The record originates from a study of Ad26.COV2.S vaccination and SARS-CoV-2 variants. Regarding treatment: 15 to 20 received Ad26.COV2.S at low or high dose, single or two shots; several received placebo; per-sample allocation not given. Sampling was performed 63 days after the first vaccine or placebo injection. An adult donor aged 18-55 years was enrolled in Boston. The CDR3 extends over 15 amino acids. Germline V gives CDR1 SEHNR, CDR2 FQNEAQ (reference sequence). With 4 bases removed from V and 8 bases from J, the gap between germline ends came to 17 bases. Sequencing used immunoSEQ multiplex PCR; TCRdb keeps in-frame clones, though not all of them. Counted here are 350,000 to 500,000 clones, about 90% occurring once; the ten biggest clones make up around 4.2%.

The chain combines TRBV7-9 with TRBJ1-4; no reliable D call. This TCR was recovered from a person aged 18 to 59 who received the Ad26.COV2.S COVID-19 vaccine or a placebo. This material consisted of peripheral blood, taken in a trial of Ad26.COV2.S vaccine versus placebo. In DNA form, the CDR3 reads TGTGCCAGCAGCTCACCGACATACCAAGGGGAAAAACTGTTTTTT. As protein: CASSSPTYQGEKLFF. Full variable domain (remainder filled in from reference TRBV7-9 and TRBJ1-4): DTGVSQNPRHKITKRGQNVTFRCDPISEHNRLYWYRQTLGQGPEFLTYFQNEAQLEKSRLLSDRFSAERPKGSFSTLEIQRTEQGDSAMYLCASSSPTYQGEKLFFGSGTQLSVL.